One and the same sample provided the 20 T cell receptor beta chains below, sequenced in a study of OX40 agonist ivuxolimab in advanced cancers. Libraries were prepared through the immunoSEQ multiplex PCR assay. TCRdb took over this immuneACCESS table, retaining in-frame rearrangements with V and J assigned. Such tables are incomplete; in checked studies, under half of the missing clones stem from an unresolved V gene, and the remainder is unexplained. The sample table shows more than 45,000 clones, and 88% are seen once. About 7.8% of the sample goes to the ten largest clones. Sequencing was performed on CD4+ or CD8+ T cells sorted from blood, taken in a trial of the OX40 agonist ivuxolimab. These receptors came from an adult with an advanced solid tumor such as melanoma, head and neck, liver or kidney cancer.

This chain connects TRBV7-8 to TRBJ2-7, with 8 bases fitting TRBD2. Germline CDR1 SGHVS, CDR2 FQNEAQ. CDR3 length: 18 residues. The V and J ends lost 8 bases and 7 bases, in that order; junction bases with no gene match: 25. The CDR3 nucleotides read TGTGCCAGCGACAAATGGGGGATAGCGGGATCAGGGACGGGAGAGCAGTACTTC. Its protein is CASDKWGIAGSGTGEQYF.

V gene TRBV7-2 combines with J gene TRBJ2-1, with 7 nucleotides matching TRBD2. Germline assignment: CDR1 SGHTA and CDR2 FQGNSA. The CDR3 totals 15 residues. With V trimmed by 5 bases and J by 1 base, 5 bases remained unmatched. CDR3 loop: CASSPLGRSYNEQFF. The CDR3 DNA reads TGTGCCAGCAGCCCCCTCGGGAGGTCCTACAATGAGCAGTTCTTC.

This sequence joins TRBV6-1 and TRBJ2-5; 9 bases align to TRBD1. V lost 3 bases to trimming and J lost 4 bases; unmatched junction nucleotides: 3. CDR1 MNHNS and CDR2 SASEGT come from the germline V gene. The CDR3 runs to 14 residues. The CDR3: CASSEGTGRETQYF. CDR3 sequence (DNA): TGTGCCAGCAGTGAGGGGACAGGGCGAGAGACCCAGTACTTC.

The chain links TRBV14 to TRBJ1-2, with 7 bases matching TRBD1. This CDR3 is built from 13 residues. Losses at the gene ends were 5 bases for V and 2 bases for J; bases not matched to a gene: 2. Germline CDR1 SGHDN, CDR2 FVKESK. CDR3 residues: CASSSGQNYGYTF. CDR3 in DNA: TGTGCCAGCAGCTCGGGACAGAACTATGGCTACACCTTC.

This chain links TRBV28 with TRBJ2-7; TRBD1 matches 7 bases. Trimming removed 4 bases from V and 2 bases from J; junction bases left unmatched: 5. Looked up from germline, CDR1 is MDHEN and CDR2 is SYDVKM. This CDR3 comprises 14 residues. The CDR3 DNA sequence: TGTGCCAGCAGTTCGCGCCAGGGGGCCTACGAGCAGTACTTC. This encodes CASSSRQGAYEQYF.

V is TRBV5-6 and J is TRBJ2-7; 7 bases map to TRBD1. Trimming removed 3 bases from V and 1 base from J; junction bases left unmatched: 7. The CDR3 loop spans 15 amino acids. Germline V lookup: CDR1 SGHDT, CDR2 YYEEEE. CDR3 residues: CASSSWTGNSYEQYF. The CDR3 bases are TGTGCCAGCAGCTCCTGGACAGGAAATTCCTACGAGCAGTACTTC.

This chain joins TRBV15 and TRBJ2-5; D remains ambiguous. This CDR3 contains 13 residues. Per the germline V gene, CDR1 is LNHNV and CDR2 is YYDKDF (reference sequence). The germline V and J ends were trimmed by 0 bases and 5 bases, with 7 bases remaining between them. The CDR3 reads CATSRELGETQYF. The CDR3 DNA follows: TGTGCCACCAGCAGAGAGCTGGGGGAGACCCAGTACTTC.

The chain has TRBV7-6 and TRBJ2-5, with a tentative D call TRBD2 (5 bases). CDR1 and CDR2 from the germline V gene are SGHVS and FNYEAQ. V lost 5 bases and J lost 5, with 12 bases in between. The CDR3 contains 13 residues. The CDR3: CASSRGLGETQYF. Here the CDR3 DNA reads TGTGCCAGCAGCCGGGGTTTGGGGGAGACCCAGTACTTC.

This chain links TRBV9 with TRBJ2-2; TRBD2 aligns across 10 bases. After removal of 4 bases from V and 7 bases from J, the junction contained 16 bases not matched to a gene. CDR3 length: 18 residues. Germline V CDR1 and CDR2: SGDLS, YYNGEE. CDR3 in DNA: TGTGCCAGCAGCTTCAGTACCGGACTAGCGGTTTTGGGCGGGGAGCTGTTTTTT. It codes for CASSFSTGLAVLGGELFF.

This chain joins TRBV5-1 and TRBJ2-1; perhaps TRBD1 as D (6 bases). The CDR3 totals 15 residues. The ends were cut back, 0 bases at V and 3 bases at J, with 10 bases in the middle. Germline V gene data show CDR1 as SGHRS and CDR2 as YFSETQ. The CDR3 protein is CASSLEQGFYNEQFF. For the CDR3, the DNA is TGCGCCAGCAGCTTGGAACAGGGATTCTACAATGAGCAGTTCTTC.

CDR3 protein: CASSLSAQGDTEAFF. The DNA of the CDR3 is TGTGCCAGCAGCTTATCGGCACAGGGAGACACTGAAGCTTTCTTT. J is TRBJ1-1 and V is TRBV13, with D perhaps matching TRBD1 (6 bases). This CDR3 spans 15 amino acids. Trimming removed 2 bases from V and 3 bases from J, with 13 bases in between. The V gene's germline CDR1 is PRHDT and CDR2 FYEKMQ (reference sequence).

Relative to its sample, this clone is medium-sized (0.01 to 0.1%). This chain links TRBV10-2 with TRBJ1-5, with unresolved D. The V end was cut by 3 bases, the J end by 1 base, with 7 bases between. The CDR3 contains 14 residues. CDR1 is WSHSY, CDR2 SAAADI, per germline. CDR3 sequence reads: CASSDWISNQPQHF. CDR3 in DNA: TGCGCCAGCAGTGACTGGATAAGCAATCAGCCCCAGCATTTT.

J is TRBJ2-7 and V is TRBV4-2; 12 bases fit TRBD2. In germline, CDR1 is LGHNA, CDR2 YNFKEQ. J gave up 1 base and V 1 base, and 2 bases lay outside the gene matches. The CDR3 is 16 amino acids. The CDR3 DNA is TGTGCCAGCAGCCAAGGACTAGCGGGAGATTCCTACGAGCAGTACTTC. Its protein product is CASSQGLAGDSYEQYF.

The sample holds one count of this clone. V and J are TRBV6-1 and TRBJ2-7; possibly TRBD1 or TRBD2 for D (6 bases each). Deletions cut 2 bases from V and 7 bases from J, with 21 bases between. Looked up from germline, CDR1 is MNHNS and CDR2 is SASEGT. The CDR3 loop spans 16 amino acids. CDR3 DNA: TGTGCCAGCAGTGAAAGGGGGGCAATTCCCCTACGGGAGCAGTACTTC. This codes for CASSERGAIPLREQYF.

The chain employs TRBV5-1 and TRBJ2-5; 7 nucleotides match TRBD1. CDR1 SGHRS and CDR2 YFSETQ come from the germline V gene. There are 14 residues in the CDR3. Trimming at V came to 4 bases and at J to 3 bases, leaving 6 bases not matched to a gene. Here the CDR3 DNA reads TGCGCCAGCAGCCTCCCCGGGACAGAAGAGACCCAGTACTTC. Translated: CASSLPGTEETQYF.

CDR3 residues: CASSLAQGYGYTF. The CDR3 DNA reads TGTGCCAGCAGCTTAGCACAGGGGTATGGCTACACCTTC. The chain joins TRBV7-9 to TRBJ1-2; 7 bases agree with TRBD1. The CDR3 covers 13 residues. The germline V gene has CDR1 SEHNR and CDR2 FQNEAQ (reference sequence). Trimming took 0 bases from V and 5 from J; bases not matched to a gene: 0.

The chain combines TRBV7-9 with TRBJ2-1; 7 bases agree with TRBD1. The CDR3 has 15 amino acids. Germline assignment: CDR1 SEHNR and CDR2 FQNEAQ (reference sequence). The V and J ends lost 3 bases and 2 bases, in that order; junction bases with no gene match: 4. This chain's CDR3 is CASSLQGVTYNEQFF. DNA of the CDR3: TGTGCCAGCAGCTTGCAGGGGGTTACCTACAATGAGCAGTTCTTC.

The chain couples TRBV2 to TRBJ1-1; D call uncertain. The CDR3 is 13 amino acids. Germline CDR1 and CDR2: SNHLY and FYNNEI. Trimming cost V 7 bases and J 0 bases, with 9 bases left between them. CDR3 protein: CASKADMNTEAFF. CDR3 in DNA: TGTGCCAGCAAGGCGGATATGAACACTGAAGCTTTCTTT.

The CDR3 DNA reads TGTGCCAGAAGGGCGGGAGAGAAAGACATTCAGTACTTC. This encodes CARRAGEKDIQYF. The chain has TRBV21-1 and TRBJ2-4; TRBD2 is taken as the D call from the table, unchecked against the DNA. TRBV21-1 corresponds to a pseudogene. This CDR3 region has 13 residues.

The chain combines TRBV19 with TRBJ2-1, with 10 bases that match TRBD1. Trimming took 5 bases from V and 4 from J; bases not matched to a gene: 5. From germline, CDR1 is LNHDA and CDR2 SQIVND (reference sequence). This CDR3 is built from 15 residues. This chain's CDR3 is CASSSRTGGYNEQFF. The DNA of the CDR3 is TGTGCCAGTAGTTCCCGGACAGGGGGATACAATGAGCAGTTCTTC.